The 32 T cell receptor beta chains presented below share a single source sample, sequenced in a study of cytomegalovirus exposure and HLA in healthy donors. Vbeta (60) and Jbeta (13) primers were used in the PCR. Some clones are missing from TCRdb's copy, which holds only in-frame ones; the method was immunoSEQ multiplex PCR. Of fewer than 200,000 clones listed, 75% to 85% are singletons. The sequencing sample was made of PBMCs. The receptors derive from a young woman in good health and CMV-seronegative.

The genes are TRBV15 and TRBJ2-7; TRBD2 matches at 9 bases. The CDR3 loop spans 13 amino acids. The germline V gene encodes CDR1 LNHNV and CDR2 YYDKDF (reference sequence). J was trimmed by 5 bases and V by 9 bases; bases with no gene match: 8. CDR3 amino acids: CATRRAGGHEQYF. The CDR3 bases are TGTGCCACTAGGAGAGCGGGGGGACACGAGCAGTACTTC.

The chain links TRBV9 to TRBJ2-7; TRBD1 aligns across 7 bases. This CDR3 is built from 14 residues. The V and J ends lost 4 bases and 4 bases, in that order; junction bases with no gene match: 8. Germline V gene sequence: CDR1 SGDLS, CDR2 YYNGEE. CDR3 DNA sequence: TGTGCCAGCAGCACCACATCACAGGGGTACGAGCAGTACTTC. It is translated as CASSTTSQGYEQYF.

The rearrangement links TRBV5-1 to TRBJ2-7, with 7 bases fitting TRBD1. Germline CDR1 and CDR2: SGHRS and YFSETQ. The CDR3 length is 15 residues. V lost 0 bases, J lost 2 bases, and 5 bases stayed unmatched. CDR3 residues: CASSLAGTEAYEQYF. For the CDR3, the DNA is TGCGCCAGCAGCTTGGCGGGGACAGAAGCCTACGAGCAGTACTTC.

This clone was observed a handful of times. This chain links TRBV5-5 with TRBJ1-3; D unresolved. There are 14 residues in the CDR3. Germline V gene data show CDR1 as SGHKS and CDR2 as YYEKEE (reference sequence). Between the trimmed V and J ends, which lost 0 bases and 0 bases, there was a span of 4 bases. DNA of the CDR3: TGTGCCAGCAGCTTGGCGGGCTCTGGAAACACCATATATTTT. Its translation: CASSLAGSGNTIYF.

The V call is TRBV28, the J call TRBJ1-5; unclear D gene. From germline, CDR1 is MDHEN and CDR2 SYDVKM. The CDR3 contains 12 residues. V was trimmed by 3 bases and J by 8 bases, leaving 8 bases between them. The CDR3 nucleotides read TGTGCCAGCAGTTTCGCGGTGAAGCCCCAGCATTTT. This sequence encodes CASSFAVKPQHF.

The J gene is TRBJ2-7, the V gene TRBV14, with 10 bases aligning to TRBD2. CDR1 and CDR2 (germline): SGHDN, FVKESK. V shed 0 bases, J shed 1 base, and the junction held 9 bases outside the gene matches. The CDR3 consists of 18 residues. DNA for the CDR3: TGTGCCAGCAGCCAAGAAGTTTTCCTAGCGGGAGTTTCCTACGAGCAGTACTTC. Its translation is CASSQEVFLAGVSYEQYF.

This rearrangement joins TRBV5-5 to TRBJ2-2, with D perhaps matching TRBD1 (6 bases). Trimming took off 4 bases at V and 0 bases at J, with 16 bases between the two ends. In germline, CDR1 is SGHKS, CDR2 YYEKEE (reference sequence). There are 17 residues in the CDR3. DNA for the CDR3: TGTGCCAGCAGCCACGGACAGCCCTATACGAACACCGGGGAGCTGTTTTTT. Amino acid sequence: CASSHGQPYTNTGELFF.

This chain joins TRBV5-6 and TRBJ1-2; TRBD1 agrees at 10 bases. CDR3 length: 16 amino acids. Looked up from germline, CDR1 is SGHDT and CDR2 is YYEEEE. V trimming: 4 bases; J trimming: 4 bases; junction bases outside the gene matches: 10. CDR3 sequence (DNA): TGTGCCAGCAGCCCCCGGGGGGGGACAGGGGCCTATGGCTACACCTTC. It encodes CASSPRGGTGAYGYTF.

This clone was recorded once. V and J are TRBV28 and TRBJ1-5, with 10 bases that match TRBD1. The CDR3 totals 17 residues. With 6 bases clipped from V and 0 bases from J, the junction kept 8 bases outside the gene matches. Per the germline V gene, CDR1 is MDHEN and CDR2 is SYDVKM. The CDR3 sequence: CASSPDRGDYSNQPQHF. CDR3 coding DNA: TGTGCCAGCAGCCCGGACAGGGGGGACTATAGCAATCAGCCCCAGCATTTT.

The V and J genes are TRBV27 and TRBJ2-5; unclear D gene. The CDR3 runs 13 residues. CDR1 is MNHEY, CDR2 SMNVEV, per germline (reference sequence). The ends were cut back, 4 bases at V and 2 bases at J, with 8 bases in the middle. The CDR3 here is CASSSTAQETQYF. The CDR3 DNA is TGTGCCAGCAGTTCCACCGCGCAAGAGACCCAGTACTTC.

The rearrangement links TRBV25-1 to TRBJ2-1; 9 nucleotides agree with TRBD1. The CDR3 spans 16 residues. Germline-derived CDR1 and CDR2 are MGHDK and SYGVNS. V was pared by 5 bases and J by 7 bases, with 12 bases of the junction left unmatched. The CDR3 here is CASSKAGTGIGNEQFF. The CDR3 DNA reads as TGTGCCAGCAGTAAAGCCGGGACAGGGATTGGGAATGAGCAGTTCTTC.

The rearrangement links TRBV30 to TRBJ2-1, with D unclear. Per the germline V gene, CDR1 is GTSNPN and CDR2 is SVGIG (reference sequence). The V end lost 3 bases, the J end lost 9 bases, and 12 bases lay between the germline ends. The CDR3 runs to 12 residues. CDR3 region: CAWSDKVSEQFF. CDR3 bases: TGTGCCTGGAGCGACAAAGTGAGTGAGCAGTTCTTC.

The J gene is TRBJ2-7, the V gene TRBV15; D perhaps matches TRBD1 (6 bases). Germline V CDR1 and CDR2: LNHNV, YYDKDF (reference sequence). Trimming removed 5 bases from V and 6 bases from J, with 17 bases in between. The CDR3 runs to 14 residues. DNA for the CDR3: TGTGCCACCAGCCCCCGGGACACGAGCCCCGAGCAGTACTTC. Amino acids: CATSPRDTSPEQYF.

V and J are TRBV2 and TRBJ1-2; no definite D call. V was trimmed by 3 bases and J by 7 bases, leaving 15 bases between them. Germline V gene data show CDR1 as SNHLY and CDR2 as FYNNEI. The CDR3 runs 14 residues. CDR3 DNA sequence: TGTGCCAGCAGTGACAGACAAACCGCACGTGGCTACACCTTC. Its protein is CASSDRQTARGYTF.

V and J are TRBV7-9 and TRBJ1-2, with D unclear. Trimming left V 7 bases short and J 8 bases short, with 14 bases between. Germline assignment: CDR1 SEHNR and CDR2 FQNEAQ (reference sequence). This CDR3 comprises 12 residues. The CDR3 DNA follows: TGTGCCAGCACATCCTCTGTGGGCGGCTACACCTTC. Translated, it gives CASTSSVGGYTF. The complete variable domain, with remaining parts taken from reference TRBV7-9 and TRBJ1-2, reads DTGVSQNPRHKITKRGQNVTFRCDPISEHNRLYWYRQTLGQGPEFLTYFQNEAQLEKSRLLSDRFSAERPKGSFSTLEIQRTEQGDSAMYLCASTSSVGGYTFGSGTRLTVV.

The rearrangement joins TRBV25-1 to TRBJ2-3; 8 nucleotides line up with TRBD2. The V gene end was trimmed by 6 bases and the J gene end by 2 bases; junction bases not matched to a gene: 4. The CDR3 runs to 14 residues. Germline V gene data show CDR1 as MGHDK and CDR2 as SYGVNS. CDR3 region: CASRAGAYTDTQYF. In DNA, the CDR3 is TGTGCCAGCAGAGCGGGGGCCTACACAGATACGCAGTATTTT.

The rearrangement links TRBV5-1 to TRBJ2-2, with 7 bases identical to TRBD2. Germline-derived CDR1 and CDR2 are SGHRS and YFSETQ. There are 15 residues in the CDR3. J gave up 7 bases and V 4 bases, and 10 bases lay outside the gene matches. The CDR3 coding sequence is TGCGCCAGCAGCGTCTTGGCAGGGAGGGTCGGGGAGCTGTTTTTT. Amino acids: CASSVLAGRVGELFF.

In this sample, this clone turned up once. The chain has TRBV5-1 and TRBJ2-7, with 11 bases that match TRBD2. The CDR3 length is 15 residues. In germline, CDR1 is SGHRS, CDR2 YFSETQ. Germline trimming cut 5 bases from V and 2 bases from J; bases unmatched to any gene: 6. The CDR3 bases are TGCGCCAGCAGGCCTGAACTAGCGGGGGCCTACGAGCAGTACTTC. It yields the protein CASRPELAGAYEQYF.

This chain connects TRBV4-1 to TRBJ2-4, with TRBD2 matching 11 bases. Trimming took 5 bases from V and 6 from J; bases not matched to a gene: 9. Per germline, CDR1 MGHRA and CDR2 YSYEKL. CDR3 length: 16 residues. The CDR3 bases are TGCGCCAGCAGCTTCCGACTAGCGGGACTCGGAAACATTCAGTACTTC. It is translated as CASSFRLAGLGNIQYF.

This clone was observed once. The sample carries other DNA sequences with the same CDR3. This sequence joins TRBV2 and TRBJ2-7; D remains unclear. CDR3 length: 12 amino acids. Germline CDR1 reads SNHLY; CDR2 reads FYNNEI. With 7 bases removed from V and 1 base from J, the gap between germline ends came to 8 bases. CDR3 region: CASNRGSYEQYF. The CDR3 DNA follows: TGTGCCAGCAATCGCGGTTCCTACGAGCAGTACTTC. The whole variable domain, filled in from reference TRBV2 and TRBJ2-7, reads EPEVTQTPSHQVTQMGQEVILRCVPISNHLYFYWYRQILGQKVEFLVSFYNNEISEKSEIFDDQFSVERPDGSNFTLKIRSTKLEDSAMYFCASNRGSYEQYFGPGTRLTVT.

This clone was counted once. The chain recombines TRBV27 with TRBJ1-2, with TRBD1 matching 7 bases. The CDR3 is made up of 15 amino acids. The germline V gene encodes CDR1 MNHEY and CDR2 SMNVEV (reference sequence). The V and J ends lost 5 bases and 1 base, in that order; junction bases with no gene match: 7. DNA of the CDR3: TGTGCCAGCAGTCCAGGGACAGCAGTTAACTATGGCTACACCTTC. Its translation: CASSPGTAVNYGYTF.

The genes are TRBV25-1 and TRBJ2-2; 12 positions match TRBD1. Per the germline V gene, CDR1 is MGHDK and CDR2 is SYGVNS. The CDR3 runs 16 residues. V lost 10 bases, J lost 3 bases, and 9 bases stayed unmatched. CDR3 nucleotide sequence: TGTGCCACCGGGACAGGGGGCGCGTTTGACACCGGGGAGCTGTTTTTT. Its protein is CATGTGGAFDTGELFF.

This chain connects TRBV7-2 to TRBJ2-2; possible D gene TRBD1, 6 bases. The CDR3 sequence is 15 residues long. Trimming left V 0 bases short and J 2 bases short, with 7 bases between. Germline lookup yields CDR1 SGHTA and CDR2 FQGNSA. The CDR3 DNA sequence: TGTGCCAGCAGCTTAGCGGGACAAAACACCGGGGAGCTGTTTTTT. Translation gives CASSLAGQNTGELFF.

The chain is built from TRBV27 and TRBJ2-1; D is perhaps TRBD2 (5 bases). V lost 2 bases and J lost 14, with 19 bases in between. The CDR3 spans 14 residues. Per the germline V gene, CDR1 is MNHEY and CDR2 is SMNVEV (reference sequence). CDR3 sequence reads: CASSLSLRERTKFF. DNA for the CDR3: TGTGCCAGCAGTTTAAGTCTTCGAGAGCGGACGAAGTTCTTC.

There are many counts of this clone. This chain uses TRBV28 with TRBJ1-1; 9 nucleotides match TRBD1. V was pared by 1 base and J by 5 bases, with 5 bases of the junction left unmatched. The CDR3 loop spans 15 amino acids. Looked up from germline, CDR1 is MDHEN and CDR2 is SYDVKM. The CDR3: CASSLLRDRGTEAFF. The DNA of the CDR3 is TGTGCCAGCAGTTTATTGCGCGACAGGGGGACTGAAGCTTTCTTT.

This clone came up a few times. The chain uses TRBV2 and TRBJ2-7; D uncertain. V was pared by 7 bases and J by 4 bases, with 8 bases between. The CDR3 length is 11 residues. From germline, CDR1 is SNHLY and CDR2 FYNNEI. The CDR3: CASTLRYEQYF. The CDR3 coding sequence is TGTGCCAGCACTCTCCGGTACGAGCAGTACTTC.

The chain has TRBV19 and TRBJ1-5; unclear D gene. Trimming cost V 5 bases and J 11 bases, with 13 bases left between them. This CDR3 is 12 amino acids long. Germline-derived CDR1 and CDR2 are LNHDA and SQIVND (reference sequence). CDR3 sequence: CASSSVGKAQHF. The CDR3 DNA is TGTGCCAGTAGTTCTGTGGGCAAGGCCCAGCATTTT. The full variable domain, with the rest looked up from reference TRBV19 and TRBJ1-5, is DGGITQSPKYLFRKEGQNVTLSCEQNLNHDAMYWYRQDPGQGLRLIYYSQIVNDFQKGDIAEGYSVSREKKESFPLTVTSAQKNPTAFYLCASSSVGKAQHFGDGTRLSIL.

The rearrangement uses TRBV7-2 and TRBJ1-4, with 8 bases that match TRBD1. The V gene's germline CDR1 is SGHTA and CDR2 FQGNSA. The CDR3 has 13 residues. V trimming: 8 bases; J trimming: 11 bases; junction bases outside the gene matches: 10. The CDR3 DNA sequence: TGTGCCAGCCGCCTCGACCAGGGGGCTAAACTGTTTTTT. It specifies CASRLDQGAKLFF.

The chain links TRBV25-1 to TRBJ1-6; 9 nucleotides match TRBD1. CDR3 length: 15 residues. From germline, CDR1 is MGHDK and CDR2 SYGVNS. J lost 9 bases, V lost 1 base, and 4 bases had no gene match. Here the CDR3 reads CASSELGQGGSPLHF. The CDR3 bases are TGTGCCAGCAGTGAATTGGGACAGGGAGGTTCACCCCTCCACTTT.

The V call is TRBV5-6, the J call TRBJ2-7; TRBD2 might be the D (6 bases). The CDR3 loop spans 13 amino acids. Per germline, CDR1 SGHDT and CDR2 YYEEEE. V lost 0 bases to trimming and J lost 3 bases, with 7 bases between them. The CDR3 DNA sequence: TGTGCCAGCAGCTTGGGGGGGGTCTACGAGCAGTACTTC. This sequence encodes CASSLGGVYEQYF.

Only one count was recorded for this clone. The chain carries TRBV27 and TRBJ2-2; D is undetermined. The CDR3 length is 14 residues. V was trimmed by 2 bases and J by 2 bases, leaving 6 bases between them. Germline CDR1 reads MNHEY; CDR2 reads SMNVEV (reference sequence). CDR3 sequence: CASSLLGNTGELFF. The CDR3, as DNA: TGTGCCAGCAGTTTACTAGGTAACACCGGGGAGCTGTTTTTT.

This clone was seen once. The rearrangement links TRBV10-1 to TRBJ2-7; no clear D gene. CDR1 WNHNN and CDR2 SYGVQD come from the germline V gene (reference sequence). There are 14 residues in the CDR3. V lost 3 bases to trimming and J lost 2 bases, with 11 bases between them. Here the CDR3 reads CASSDASTPYEQYF. The CDR3 region has the DNA TGCGCCAGCAGTGACGCCAGTACCCCCTACGAGCAGTACTTC.